The 10 T cell receptor beta chains in this list originate from one sample, sequenced in a study of blood T cell repertoires in COVID-19 (dated by TCRdb to 2018 to 2020). The library was produced with the immunoSEQ multiplex PCR assay. The table was pulled from immuneACCESS by TCRdb, which kept in-frame rearrangements only. Such tables lose some clones; where checked, under half of the loss comes from unresolved V genes, and the rest has no known cause. The sample records some 250,000 clones, approximately 80% of which are singletons. Clones ranked in the top ten supply 1.5% to 2% of the sample. Sequencing was carried out using peripheral blood. Every receptor here comes from a man aged 25 to 40 who had recovered from COVID-19.

V is TRBV7-8 and J is TRBJ1-1; TRBD1 matches at 7 bases. The CDR3 is 17 amino acids. The J segment lost 0 bases and the V segment lost 4 bases, leaving 11 bases of the junction unmatched. The germline gives CDR1 SGHVS, CDR2 FQNEAQ. The CDR3 region is CASSSYPPGQMNTEAFF. The CDR3 nucleotides are TGTGCCAGCAGCTCCTATCCTCCGGGACAGATGAACACTGAAGCTTTCTTT.

This sequence joins TRBV5-8 and TRBJ2-4; TRBD1 matches at 10 bases. Germline lookup yields CDR1 SGHTS and CDR2 YDEGEE. The CDR3 spans 14 residues. V was pared by 4 bases and J by 7 bases, with 5 bases of the junction left unmatched. The CDR3 region is CASSGGQGWNIQYF. The CDR3 region has the DNA TGTGCCAGCAGCGGGGGACAGGGGTGGAACATTCAGTACTTC.

The chain combines TRBV5-1 with TRBJ2-1; 9 nucleotides agree with TRBD2. Germline-derived CDR1 and CDR2 are SGHRS and YFSETQ. V gave up 4 bases and J gave up 4 bases; unmatched junction bases: 9. The CDR3 is 16 residues long. CDR3 bases: TGCGCCAGCAGCGGGTCCGGACTAGCGTCTTACAATGAGCAGTTCTTC. Its translation: CASSGSGLASYNEQFF. Full variable domain (remainder filled in from reference TRBV5-1 and TRBJ2-1): KAGVTQTPRYLIKTRGQQVTLSCSPISGHRSVSWYQQTPGQGLQFLFEYFSETQRNKGNFPGRFSGRQFSNSRSEMNVSTLELGDSALYLCASSGSGLASYNEQFFGPGTRLTVL.

V and J are TRBV25-1 and TRBJ1-2; D gene unclear. Between the trimmed V and J ends, which lost 7 bases and 8 bases, there was a span of 14 bases. Germline loops: CDR1 MGHDK, CDR2 SYGVNS. The CDR3 is 12 residues long. CDR3 loop: CASTFPLSGYTF. The DNA for the CDR3 is TGTGCCAGCACCTTCCCACTGAGCGGCTACACCTTC.

The rearrangement joins TRBV7-3 to TRBJ1-1; 7 positions match TRBD1. J gave up 1 base and V 6 bases, and 2 bases lay outside the gene matches. This CDR3 spans 13 amino acids. Germline values: CDR1 SGHTA, CDR2 FQGTGA. The CDR3 sequence is CASSRDRNTEAFF. The CDR3 DNA reads TGTGCCAGCAGTCGGGACAGGAACACTGAAGCTTTCTTT.

The table lists this clone with a count of one. V usage is TRBV5-1 and J usage is TRBJ2-5, with a tentative D call TRBD2 (5 bases). Trimming took off 0 bases at V and 0 bases at J, with 12 bases between the two ends. Germline CDR1 is SGHRS and CDR2 is YFSETQ. CDR3 length: 16 amino acids. The CDR3 protein is CASSLGTPGYQETQYF. Here the CDR3 DNA reads TGCGCCAGCAGCTTGGGGACTCCCGGATACCAAGAGACCCAGTACTTC.

The CDR3 reads CASSRDRGRISGANVLTF. CDR3 DNA sequence: TGCGCCAGCAGTCGAGACAGGGGTAGAATTTCTGGGGCCAACGTCCTGACTTTC. The chain couples TRBV23-1 to TRBJ2-6, with 8 bases lining up with TRBD1. TRBV23-1 carries the ORF label, with uncertain function. V was pared by 4 bases and J by 1 base, with 9 bases of the junction left unmatched. CDR3 length: 18 amino acids.

This clone occurred once. V and J are TRBV10-3 and TRBJ1-5; TRBD1 agrees at 11 bases. This CDR3 comprises 17 residues. Germline CDR1 is ENHRY and CDR2 is SYGVKD. J lost 0 bases, V lost 8 bases, and 9 bases had no gene match. CDR3 in amino acids: CAIGYGQGAHSNQPQHF. In nucleotides, the CDR3 is TGTGCCATCGGGTATGGACAGGGGGCACATAGCAATCAGCCCCAGCATTTT.

This clone was observed a single time. The chain employs TRBV15 and TRBJ1-2; perhaps TRBD1 as D (5 bases). This CDR3 comprises 12 residues. CDR1 LNHNV and CDR2 YYDKDF come from the germline V gene (reference sequence). With 10 bases removed from V and 8 bases from J, the gap between germline ends came to 17 bases. CDR3 region: CARPTGLEGYTF. The CDR3 bases are TGTGCCAGGCCAACAGGCCTTGAAGGCTACACCTTC.

This clone has just one count. This CDR3 is CASSLDSHFSYNEQFF. The CDR3 nucleotides read TGTGCCAGCAGCTTGGATAGTCATTTCTCCTACAATGAGCAGTTCTTC. The V call is TRBV5-4, the J call TRBJ2-1; D not resolved. The germline V and J ends were trimmed by 0 bases and 0 bases, with 10 bases remaining between them. Germline CDR1 and CDR2: SGHNT and YYREEE (reference sequence). The CDR3 has 16 residues.